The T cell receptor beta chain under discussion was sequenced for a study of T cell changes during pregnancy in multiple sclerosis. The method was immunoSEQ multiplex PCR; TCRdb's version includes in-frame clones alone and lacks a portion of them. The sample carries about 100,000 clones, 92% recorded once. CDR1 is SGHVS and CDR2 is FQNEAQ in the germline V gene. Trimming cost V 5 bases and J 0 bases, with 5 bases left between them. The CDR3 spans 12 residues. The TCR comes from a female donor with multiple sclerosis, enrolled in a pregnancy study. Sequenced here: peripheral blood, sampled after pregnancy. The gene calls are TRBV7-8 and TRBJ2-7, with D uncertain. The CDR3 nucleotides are TGTGCCAGCAGCACCAGCTCCTACGAGCAGTACTTC. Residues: CASSTSSYEQYF. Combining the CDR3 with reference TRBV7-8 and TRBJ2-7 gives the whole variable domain GAGVSQSPRYKVAKRGQDVALRCDPISGHVSLFWYQQALGQGPEFLTYFQNEAQLDKSGLPSDRFFAERPEGSVSTLKIQRTQQEDSAVYLCASSTSSYEQYFGPGTRLTVT.